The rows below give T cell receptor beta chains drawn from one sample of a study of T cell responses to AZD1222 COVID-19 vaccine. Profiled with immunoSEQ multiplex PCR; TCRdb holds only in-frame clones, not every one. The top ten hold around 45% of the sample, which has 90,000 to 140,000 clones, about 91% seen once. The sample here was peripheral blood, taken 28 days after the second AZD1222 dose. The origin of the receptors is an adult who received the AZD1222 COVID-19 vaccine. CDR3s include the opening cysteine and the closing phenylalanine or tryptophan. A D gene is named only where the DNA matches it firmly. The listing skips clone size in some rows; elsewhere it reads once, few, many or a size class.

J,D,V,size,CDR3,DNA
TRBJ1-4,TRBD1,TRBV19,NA,CASSSTGGEKLFF,TGTGCCAGTAGTTCGACAGGGGGTGAAAAACTGTTTTTT
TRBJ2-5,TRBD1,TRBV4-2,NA,CASSQSVTGGLRQETQYF,TGTGCCAGCAGCCAATCCGTAACAGGGGGGCTACGGCAAGAGACCCAGTACTTC
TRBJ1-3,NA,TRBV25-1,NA,CASSATKGLSGNTIYF,TGTGCCAGCAGTGCAACTAAAGGTCTCTCTGGAAACACCATATATTTT
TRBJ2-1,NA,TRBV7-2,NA,CASSLEGQGLTEQFF,TGTGCCAGCAGCTTAGAGGGACAAGGCCTTACTGAGCAGTTCTTC
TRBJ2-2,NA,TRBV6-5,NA,CASRRTGNTGELFF,TGTGCCAGCAGGCGTACAGGGAACACCGGGGAGCTGTTTTTT
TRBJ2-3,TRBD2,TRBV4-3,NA,CASSPERLAGRDTQYF,TGCGCCAGCAGCCCCGAGAGGCTAGCGGGACGAGATACGCAGTATTTT
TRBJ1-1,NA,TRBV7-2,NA,CASSLSRDTEAFF,TGTGCCAGCAGCTTATCGAGGGACACTGAAGCTTTCTTT
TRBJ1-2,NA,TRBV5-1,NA,CASSLTVSYGYTF,TGCGCCAGCAGCTTGACAGTGAGCTATGGCTACACCTTC
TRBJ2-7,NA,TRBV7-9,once,CASSSVYYEQYF,TGTGCCAGCAGCTCCGTCTATTACGAGCAGTACTTC
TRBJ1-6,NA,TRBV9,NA,CASSDIGQYNSPLHF,TGTGCCAGCAGCGATATCGGACAGTATAATTCACCCCTCCACTTT
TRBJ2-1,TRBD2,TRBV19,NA,CASSIELAGGNEQFF,TGTGCCAGTAGTATAGAACTAGCGGGGGGAAATGAGCAGTTCTTC
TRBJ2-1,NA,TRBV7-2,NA,CASSLDSATYNEQFF,TGTGCCAGCAGCTTAGACTCAGCGACTTACAATGAGCAGTTCTTC
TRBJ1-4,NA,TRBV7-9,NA,CASSIATATNEKLFF,TGTGCCAGCAGCATTGCGACAGCAACTAATGAAAAACTGTTTTTT
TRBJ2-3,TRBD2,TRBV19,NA,CASSIRPGLSADTQYF,TGTGCCAGTAGTATTAGGCCGGGACTATCCGCAGATACGCAGTATTTT
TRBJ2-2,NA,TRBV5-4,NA,CASTTVGTGELFF,TGTGCCAGTACTACTGTCGGAACCGGGGAGCTGTTTTTT
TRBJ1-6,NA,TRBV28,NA,CASSLSDGFSSYNSPLHF,TGTGCCAGCAGTTTATCCGACGGATTCAGCTCCTATAATTCACCCCTCCACTTT
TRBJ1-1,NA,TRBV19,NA,CASRMGLGNTEAFF,TGTGCCAGTCGAATGGGCCTAGGGAACACTGAAGCTTTCTTT
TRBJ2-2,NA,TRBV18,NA,CASSPRSTGELFF,TGTGCCAGCTCACCAAGGAGTACCGGGGAGCTGTTTTTT
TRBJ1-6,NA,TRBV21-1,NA,CASGGQDKPTTTNSPLHF,TGTGCCAGCGGAGGGCAGGATAAGCCAACTACCACTAATTCACCCCTCCACTTT
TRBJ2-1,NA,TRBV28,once,CASSLLGLEQFF,TGTGCCAGCAGCCTACTTGGACTTGAGCAGTTCTTC
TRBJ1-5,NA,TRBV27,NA,CASGGQYNQPQHF,TGTGCCAGCGGTGGGCAATACAATCAGCCCCAGCATTTT
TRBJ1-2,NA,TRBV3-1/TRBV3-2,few,CASTQGVGYTF,TGTGCCAGCACACAGGGTGTCGGCTACACCTTC
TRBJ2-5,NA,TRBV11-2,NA,CASSLELSGGDRETQYF,TGTGCCAGCAGCTTAGAATTATCCGGTGGGGATCGGGAGACCCAGTACTTC
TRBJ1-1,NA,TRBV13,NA,CASSLGGLGPRTEAFF,TGTGCCAGCAGCTTAGGAGGTTTGGGCCCGAGGACTGAAGCTTTCTTT
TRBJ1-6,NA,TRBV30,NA,CAWSGVVRPSNSPLHF,TGTGCCTGGAGTGGAGTAGTCCGTCCCTCGAATTCACCCCTCCACTTT
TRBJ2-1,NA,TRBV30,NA,CAWSVSPGSKNEQFF,TGTGCCTGGAGTGTTAGTCCAGGTTCTAAAAATGAGCAGTTCTTC
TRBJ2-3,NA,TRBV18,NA,CASSTQGSSTDTQYF,TGTGCCAGCTCAACGCAGGGATCTAGCACAGATACGCAGTATTTT
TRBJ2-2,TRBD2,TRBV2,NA,CASSLSGVNTGELFF,TGTGCCAGCAGTCTTAGCGGGGTGAACACCGGGGAGCTGTTTTTT
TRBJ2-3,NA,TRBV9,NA,CASSLMGISTDTQYF,TGTGCCAGCTCCCTGATGGGTATCAGCACAGATACGCAGTATTTT
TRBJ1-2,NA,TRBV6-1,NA,CASSEQESYGYTF,TGTGCCAGCAGTGAACAGGAGAGCTATGGCTACACCTTC
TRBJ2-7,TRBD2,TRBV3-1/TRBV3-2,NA,CASSHAGTSKQYF,TGTGCCAGCAGCCACGCCGGGACTAGCAAGCAGTACTTC
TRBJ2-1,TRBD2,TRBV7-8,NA,CASSQIAGGRGNEQFF,TGTGCCAGCAGTCAAATAGCGGGAGGACGGGGCAATGAGCAGTTCTTC
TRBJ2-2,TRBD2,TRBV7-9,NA,CASSTLTSGSPGELFF,TGTGCCAGCAGCACCCTGACTAGCGGGAGTCCCGGGGAGCTGTTTTTT
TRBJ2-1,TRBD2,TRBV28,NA,CASSSGTSGYNEQFF,TGTGCCAGCAGTTCCGGGACTAGCGGATACAATGAGCAGTTCTTC
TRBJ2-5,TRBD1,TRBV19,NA,CATSDRRVGTQYF,TGTGCCACCTCGGACAGGAGAGTTGGGACCCAGTACTTC
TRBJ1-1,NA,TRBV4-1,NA,CASSLEDVRGGTEAFF,TGCGCCAGCAGCCTTGAGGATGTGAGGGGTGGAACTGAAGCTTTCTTT